Following are 12 T cell receptor beta chains from one sample sequenced in a study of regulatory T cells in long-lasting Graves disease. To make TCR beta libraries, researchers used iRepertoire HTBI primers and Arm-PCR of CDR3 regions. TCRdb passed the multiplex PCR reads through MiXCR, listing each CDR3 protein once. This sample has 550,000 or so distinct CDR3 sequences, with more than 10% found just once. As for time point: newly diagnosed GD, antithyroid drugs for less than 3 months. Making the TCR library involved RNA that had been extracted from PBMCs. This sample also belongs to another study, concerning T cells in Graves' hyperthyroidism and ophthalmopathy.

The specimen comprised peripheral blood mononuclear cells (PBMCs), sampled at new diagnosis, from a patient treated with antithyroid drugs. The receptors originated from a woman aged 25 to 39 with Graves disease.

This clonotype has at least ten counts. The gene calls are TRBV30 and TRBJ2-7; D not resolved. The CDR3 has 12 amino acids. V dropped 1 base and J dropped 2 bases, with 6 bases sitting between them. CDR1 is GTSNPN and CDR2 is SVGIG in the germline V gene (reference sequence). The CDR3 reads CAWSGPAYEQYF. For the CDR3, the DNA is TGTGCCTGGAGTGGGCCGGCCTACGAGCAGTACTTC.

As regards this clonotype: This clone may be a read error of a much larger clone one base away. J is TRBJ1-2 and V is TRBV9; D possibly corresponds to TRBD1 (5 bases). V was clipped by 5 bases and J by 4 bases, with 15 bases between them. Germline lookup yields CDR1 SGDLS and CDR2 YYNGEE. This CDR3 is 14 amino acids long. The DNA of the CDR3 is TGTGCCAGCAGTCCCATGGGGCATTTCTATGGCTACACCTTC. This codes for CASSPMGHFYGYTF.

V is TRBV29-1 and J is TRBJ1-1, with D tentatively TRBD1 (5 bases). Germline CDR1 and CDR2: SQVTM and ANQGSEA. CDR3 length equals 13 residues. V shed 3 bases and J shed 5 bases, with 13 bases lying between them. CDR3 DNA: TGCAGCGTTGAGGGGCTCCGGGGGACTGAAGCTTTCTTT. Protein product: CSVEGLRGTEAFF.

The rearrangement links TRBV9 to TRBJ2-2; D not certain. CDR1 and CDR2 from the germline V gene are SGDLS and YYNGEE. The V end was cut by 0 bases, the J end by 4 bases, with 10 bases between. This CDR3 has 15 residues. The CDR3: CASSVVDKGTGELFF. The CDR3 nucleotides are TGTGCCAGCAGCGTAGTAGACAAGGGCACCGGGGAGCTGTTTTTT.

The chain employs TRBV5-4 and TRBJ1-1; D remains unclear. CDR1 and CDR2 from the germline V gene are SGHNT and YYREEE (reference sequence). CDR3 length: 15 residues. V was shortened by 0 bases and J by 4 bases, with 13 bases between the two germline ends. CDR3 protein: CASSLVIGWSTEAFF. CDR3 in DNA: TGTGCCAGCAGCTTGGTCATTGGGTGGAGCACTGAAGCTTTCTTT. Filled out from reference TRBV5-4 and TRBJ1-1, the complete variable domain reads ETGVTQSPTHLIKTRGQQVTLRCSSQSGHNTVSWYQQALGQGPQFIFQYYREEENGRGNFPPRFSGLQFPNYSSELNVNALELDDSALYLCASSLVIGWSTEAFFGQGTRLTVV.

This clonotype has at least ten counts. The chain uses TRBV10-1 and TRBJ1-5; D remains ambiguous. V lost 0 bases and J lost 5, with 5 bases in between. Germline lookup yields CDR1 WNHNN and CDR2 SYGVQD (reference sequence). The CDR3 contains 13 residues. The chain's CDR3 is CASSESLDQPQHF. The DNA for the CDR3 is TGCGCCAGCAGTGAGTCGCTGGATCAGCCCCAGCATTTT.

This clonotype was recorded many times. This rearrangement joins TRBV3-1 to TRBJ2-5, with D hard to call. CDR1 LGHDT and CDR2 YNNKEL come from the germline V gene (reference sequence). The CDR3 is made up of 14 amino acids. V lost 2 bases and J lost 3, with 10 bases in between. As DNA, the CDR3 is TGTGCCAGCAGCCAATGGGCTCATAAAGAGACCCAGTACTTC. Translating it yields CASSQWAHKETQYF.

At least ten counts were recorded for this clonotype. The chain joins TRBV7-8 to TRBJ1-2; D unresolved. From germline, CDR1 is SGHVS and CDR2 FQNEAQ. Trimming left V 0 bases short and J 12 bases short, with 11 bases between. This CDR3 comprises 12 residues. CDR3 sequence: CASSLAVGNHTF. The CDR3 DNA is TGTGCCAGCAGCTTAGCTGTGGGGAACCACACCTTC.

The CDR3 loop reads CAIRAGAAYNEQFF. As DNA, the CDR3 is TGTGCCATCAGAGCGGGAGCTGCTTACAATGAGCAGTTCTTC. The chain recombines TRBV10-3 with TRBJ2-1; 8 positions match TRBD2. Germline V CDR1 and CDR2: ENHRY, SYGVKD. This CDR3 is built from 14 residues. V shed 6 bases, J shed 4 bases, and the junction held 5 bases outside the gene matches.

This clonotype was counted at least ten times. V usage is TRBV27 and J usage is TRBJ2-2, with no clear D. This CDR3 has 14 residues. Trimming removed 2 bases from V and 6 bases from J, with 10 bases in between. The germline CDR1 and CDR2 sequences are MNHEY and SMNVEV (reference sequence). CDR3 amino acids: CASSLTYNAGELFF. The CDR3 region has the DNA TGTGCCAGCAGTTTAACCTACAACGCCGGGGAGCTGTTTTTT.

This clonotype was found a few times. The V and J genes are TRBV6-9 and TRBJ2-1; D might be TRBD2 (5 bases). V lost 1 base, J lost 9 bases, and 13 bases lay in between. Germline V lookup: CDR1 MNHGY, CDR2 SVAAGI. CDR3 size: 14 residues. The CDR3 nucleotides read TGTGCCAGCAGTTATTTGGATGAGGGAAGTGAGCAGTTCTTC. The encoded protein is CASSYLDEGSEQFF.

Ten or more counts support this clonotype. The chain is built from TRBV5-1 and TRBJ2-1, with D tentatively TRBD1 (5 bases). This CDR3 comprises 17 residues. Trimming shortened V by 3 bases and J by 6 bases, and 22 bases separated the two germline ends. Germline CDR1 is SGHRS and CDR2 is YFSETQ. CDR3 loop: CASSSKLGHYPCNEQFF. CDR3 bases: TGCGCCAGCAGCTCAAAATTGGGGCACTATCCCTGCAATGAGCAGTTCTTC.